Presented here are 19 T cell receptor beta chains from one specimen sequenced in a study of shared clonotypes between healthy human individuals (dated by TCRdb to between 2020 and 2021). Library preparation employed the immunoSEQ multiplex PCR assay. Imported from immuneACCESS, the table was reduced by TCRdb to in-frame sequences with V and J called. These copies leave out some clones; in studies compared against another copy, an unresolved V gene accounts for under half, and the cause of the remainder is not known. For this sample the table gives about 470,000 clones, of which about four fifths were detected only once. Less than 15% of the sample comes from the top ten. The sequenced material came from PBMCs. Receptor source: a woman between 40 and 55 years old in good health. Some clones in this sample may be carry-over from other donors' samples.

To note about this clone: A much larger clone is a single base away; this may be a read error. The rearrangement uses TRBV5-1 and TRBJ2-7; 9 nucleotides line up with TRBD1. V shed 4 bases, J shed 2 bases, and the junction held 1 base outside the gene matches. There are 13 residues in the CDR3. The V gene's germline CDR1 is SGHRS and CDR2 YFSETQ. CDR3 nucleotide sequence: TGCGCCAGCAGCCGGGACAGGGCCTACGAGCAGTACTTC. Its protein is CASSRDRAYEQYF.

CDR3: CASNRGRSSGANVLTF. The CDR3, as DNA: TGTGCCAGCAACCGGGGCAGGAGCTCTGGGGCCAACGTCCTGACTTTC. This chain uses TRBV5-6 with TRBJ2-6; D is tentatively TRBD1 or TRBD2 (5 bases each). The CDR3 covers 16 residues. Between the trimmed V and J ends, which lost 6 bases and 0 bases, there was a span of 13 bases. CDR1 and CDR2 (germline): SGHDT, YYEEEE.

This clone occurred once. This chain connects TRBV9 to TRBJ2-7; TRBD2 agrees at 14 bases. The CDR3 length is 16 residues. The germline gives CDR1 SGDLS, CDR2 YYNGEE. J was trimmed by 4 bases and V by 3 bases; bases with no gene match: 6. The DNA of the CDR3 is TGTGCCAGCAGCGACCGGACTAGCGGGAGGATATACGAGCAGTACTTC. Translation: CASSDRTSGRIYEQYF.

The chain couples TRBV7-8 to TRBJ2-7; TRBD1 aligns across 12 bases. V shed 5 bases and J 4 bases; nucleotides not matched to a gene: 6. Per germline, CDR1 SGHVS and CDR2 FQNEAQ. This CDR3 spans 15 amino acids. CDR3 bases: TGTGCCAGCAGCCAGGGGGGACAGGGGGCTTACGAGCAGTACTTC. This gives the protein CASSQGGQGAYEQYF.

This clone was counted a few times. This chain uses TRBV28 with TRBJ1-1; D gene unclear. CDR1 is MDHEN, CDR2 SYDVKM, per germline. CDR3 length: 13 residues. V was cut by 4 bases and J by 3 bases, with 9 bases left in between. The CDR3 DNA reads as TGTGCCAGCAGTTCGATACAACACACTGAAGCTTTCTTT. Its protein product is CASSSIQHTEAFF.

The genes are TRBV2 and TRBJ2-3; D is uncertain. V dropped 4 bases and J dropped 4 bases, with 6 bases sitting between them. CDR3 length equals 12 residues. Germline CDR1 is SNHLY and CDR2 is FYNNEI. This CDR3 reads CASSAQPDTQYF. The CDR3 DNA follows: TGTGCCAGCAGTGCACAGCCAGATACGCAGTATTTT.

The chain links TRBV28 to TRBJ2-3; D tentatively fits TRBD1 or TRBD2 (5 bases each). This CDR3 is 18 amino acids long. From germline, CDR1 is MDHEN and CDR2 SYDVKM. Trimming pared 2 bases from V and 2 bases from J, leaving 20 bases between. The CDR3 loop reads CASSLVGVLGPNTDTQYF. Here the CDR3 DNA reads TGTGCCAGCAGTTTAGTAGGGGTACTAGGCCCAAACACAGATACGCAGTATTTT.

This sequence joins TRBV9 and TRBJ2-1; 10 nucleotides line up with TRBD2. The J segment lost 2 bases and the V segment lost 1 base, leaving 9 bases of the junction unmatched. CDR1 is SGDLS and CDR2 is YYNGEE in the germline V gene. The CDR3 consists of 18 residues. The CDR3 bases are TGTGCCAGCAGCGTAAAACTAGCGGGGTCCCCTACCTACAATGAGCAGTTCTTC. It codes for CASSVKLAGSPTYNEQFF. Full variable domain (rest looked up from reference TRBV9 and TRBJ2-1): DSGVTQTPKHLITATGQRVTLRCSPRSGDLSVYWYQQSLDQGLQFLIQYYNGEERAKGNILERFSAQQFPDLHSELNLSSLELGDSALYFCASSVKLAGSPTYNEQFFGPGTRLTVL.

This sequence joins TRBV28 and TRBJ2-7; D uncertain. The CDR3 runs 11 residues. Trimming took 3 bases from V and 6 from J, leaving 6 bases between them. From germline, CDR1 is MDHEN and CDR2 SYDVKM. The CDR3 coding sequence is TGTGCCAGCAGTTTCTCCCTCGAGCAGTACTTC. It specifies CASSFSLEQYF.

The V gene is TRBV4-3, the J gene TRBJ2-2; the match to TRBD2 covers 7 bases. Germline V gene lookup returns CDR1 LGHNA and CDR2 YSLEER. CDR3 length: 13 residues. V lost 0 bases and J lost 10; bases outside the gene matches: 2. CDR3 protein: CASSQEREMELFF. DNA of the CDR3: TGCGCCAGCAGCCAAGAGCGGGAGATGGAGCTGTTTTTT.

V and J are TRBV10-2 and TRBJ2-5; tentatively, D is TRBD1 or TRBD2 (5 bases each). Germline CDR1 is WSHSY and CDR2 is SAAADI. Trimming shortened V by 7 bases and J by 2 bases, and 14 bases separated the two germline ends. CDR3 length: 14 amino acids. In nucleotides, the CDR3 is TGCGCCAGCACCAGACGGGGCGTTCAAGAGACCCAGTACTTC. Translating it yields CASTRRGVQETQYF.

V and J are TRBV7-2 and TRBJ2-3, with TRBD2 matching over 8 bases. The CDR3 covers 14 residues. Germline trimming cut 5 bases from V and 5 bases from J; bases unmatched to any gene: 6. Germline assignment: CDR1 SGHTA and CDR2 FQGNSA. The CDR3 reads CASSTHGTRDTQYF. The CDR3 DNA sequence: TGTGCCAGCAGCACCCACGGGACTAGAGATACGCAGTATTTT. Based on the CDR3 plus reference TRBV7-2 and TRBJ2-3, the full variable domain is GAGVSQSPSNKVTEKGKDVELRCDPISGHTALYWYRQSLGQGLEFLIYFQGNSAPDKSGLPSDRFSAERTGGSVSTLTIQRTQQEDSAVYLCASSTHGTRDTQYFGPGTRLTVL.

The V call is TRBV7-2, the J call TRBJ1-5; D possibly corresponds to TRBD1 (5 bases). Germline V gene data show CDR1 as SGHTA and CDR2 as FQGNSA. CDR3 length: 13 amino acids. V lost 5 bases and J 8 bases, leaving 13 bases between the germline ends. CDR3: CASSRTGGEPQHF. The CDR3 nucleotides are TGTGCCAGCAGCCGGACGGGGGGTGAGCCCCAGCATTTT.

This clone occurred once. The CDR3 loop reads CASTLAGVETQYF. The CDR3 nucleotides read TGTGCCAGCACCTTAGCGGGAGTTGAGACCCAGTACTTC. This chain joins TRBV6-5 and TRBJ2-5; 9 bases fit TRBD2. The junction had 5 bases not matched to a gene; V was cut back by 7 bases and J by 5 bases. CDR1 is MNHEY and CDR2 is SVGAGI in the germline V gene. The CDR3 loop spans 13 amino acids.

CDR3 region: CASSLGLAGGTNEQFF. As DNA, the CDR3 is TGTGCCAGCAGCTTAGGACTAGCGGGGGGAACTAATGAGCAGTTCTTC. The chain carries TRBV11-3 and TRBJ2-1; 13 bases agree with TRBD2. The CDR3 runs to 16 residues. The germline V gene has CDR1 SGHNT and CDR2 YENEEA. The ends lost 1 base at V and 7 bases at J; junction bases unmatched: 4.

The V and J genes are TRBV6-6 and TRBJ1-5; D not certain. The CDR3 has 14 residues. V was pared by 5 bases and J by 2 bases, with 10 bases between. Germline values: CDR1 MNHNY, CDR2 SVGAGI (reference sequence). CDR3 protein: CASSKDTGNQPQHF. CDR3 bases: TGTGCCAGCAGTAAAGACACTGGCAATCAGCCCCAGCATTTT.

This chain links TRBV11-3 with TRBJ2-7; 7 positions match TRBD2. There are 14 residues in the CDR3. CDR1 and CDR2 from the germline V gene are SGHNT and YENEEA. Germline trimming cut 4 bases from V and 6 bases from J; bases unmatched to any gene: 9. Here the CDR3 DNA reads TGTGCCAGCAGCTCTTCTGCGGGAGTGGCCGAGCAGTACTTC. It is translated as CASSSSAGVAEQYF. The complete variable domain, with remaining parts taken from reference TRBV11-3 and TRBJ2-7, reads EAGVVQSPRYKIIEKKQPVAFWCNPISGHNTLYWYLQNLGQGPELLIRYENEEAVDDSQLPKDRFSAERLKGVDSTLKIQPAELGDSAVYLCASSSSAGVAEQYFGPGTRLTVT.

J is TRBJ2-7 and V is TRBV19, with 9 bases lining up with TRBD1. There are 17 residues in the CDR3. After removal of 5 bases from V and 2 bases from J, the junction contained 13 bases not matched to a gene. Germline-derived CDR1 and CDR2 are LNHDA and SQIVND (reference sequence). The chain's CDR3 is CASSFHPADRGTYEQYF. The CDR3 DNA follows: TGTGCCAGTAGTTTCCACCCGGCGGACAGGGGAACCTACGAGCAGTACTTC.

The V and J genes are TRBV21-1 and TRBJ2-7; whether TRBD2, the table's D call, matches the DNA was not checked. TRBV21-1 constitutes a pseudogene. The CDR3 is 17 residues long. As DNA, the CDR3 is TGTGCCAGCAGCAAGGGAGGGACTAGCGGGGTTCCCTACGAGCAGTACTTC. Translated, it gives CASSKGGTSGVPYEQYF.